What follows is one T cell receptor beta chain and its context. Donors gave about 2.5 ml of blood apiece. CDR3 length equals 13 residues. The sample is drawn from a study of monozygotic twins with inflammatory bowel disease. TCRdb derives one entry per CDR3 protein from the 5' RACE reads, leaving out DNA. The sample data list 300,000 to 400,000 distinct CDR3 sequences. The sequenced sample consisted of blood. This TCR came from a human donor with ulcerative colitis or Crohn's disease, or a healthy co-twin of an affected twin (not recorded which). The genes are TRBV12-3 or TRBV12-4 and TRBJ1-1. CDR3: CASRLGQFTEAFF.